The text below deals with one T cell receptor (beta chain). Looked up from germline, CDR1 is KGHSH and CDR2 is LQKENI. The CDR3 sequence is 15 residues long. V lost 2 bases to trimming and J lost 3 bases, with 10 bases between them. These data come from a study of blood T cell repertoires in COVID-19. Clones were read by immunoSEQ multiplex PCR, and TCRdb kept only the in-frame ones, dropping some. The table records under 300,000 clones, around 81% of them present only once. The sequenced sample was peripheral blood. The J gene is TRBJ1-4, the V gene TRBV18, with D possibly being TRBD1 (5 bases). This clonotype was sampled from a man aged 25-40 years who had recovered from COVID-19. The chain's CDR3 is CASSPLGAPNEKLFF. The CDR3 coding sequence is TGTGCCAGCTCACCATTAGGGGCGCCTAATGAAAAACTGTTTTTT.